These T cell receptor beta chains were read from a single sample in a study of human T cells and chemical hapten exposure. In TCRdb, the RACE reads were re-called with MiXCR into one record per CDR3 protein. The profile covers about 71,000 distinct CDR3 sequences, with around 10% appearing a single time and more than 1.2% taken by the ten largest. Sequencing used whole blood, obtained in connection with sensitization to the hapten diphenylcyclopropenone (DPC). All receptors derive from a woman in her 50s with alopecia areata. Some clones in this sample may be carry-over from other donors' samples. Both conserved end residues are part of each CDR3. D genes are given only for firm matches. Rows may omit the clone size; those that give it use once, few, many or a size class.

J gene: TRBJ2-1; V gene: TRBV7-9; D gene: -; clone size: many; CDR3 protein: CASSLALARSYNEQFF; CDR3 DNA: TGTGCCAGCAGCTTAGCGCTGGCCAGAAGTTACAATGAGCAGTTCTTC
J gene: TRBJ2-7; V gene: TRBV5-1; D gene: -; clone size: many; CDR3 protein: CASSLEVGSYEQYF; CDR3 DNA: TGCGCCAGCAGCTTGGAGGTGGGTTCCTACGAGCAGTACTTC
J gene: TRBJ1-2; V gene: TRBV29-1; D gene: -; clone size: many; CDR3 protein: CSVEERGPNYGYTF; CDR3 DNA: TGCAGCGTTGAAGAAAGAGGGCCTAACTATGGCTACACCTTC
J gene: TRBJ1-5; V gene: TRBV18; D gene: -; clone size: many; CDR3 protein: CASSPAGNQPQHF; CDR3 DNA: TGTGCCAGCTCACCAGCGGGCAATCAGCCCCAGCATTTT
J gene: TRBJ2-1; V gene: TRBV2; D gene: -; clone size: many; CDR3 protein: CASSGRASSYNEQFF; CDR3 DNA: TGTGCCAGCAGTGGGCGGGCGAGCTCCTACAATGAGCAGTTCTTC
J gene: TRBJ2-1; V gene: TRBV11-2; D gene: -; clone size: many; CDR3 protein: CASSSTGPGFGNEQFF; CDR3 DNA: TGTGCCAGCAGCTCTACCGGGCCCGGGTTCGGCAATGAGCAGTTCTTC
J gene: TRBJ1-1; V gene: TRBV7-9; D gene: -; clone size: many; CDR3 protein: CASSWQGNTEAFF; CDR3 DNA: TGTGCCAGCAGCTGGCAGGGGAACACTGAAGCTTTCTTT
J gene: TRBJ2-5; V gene: TRBV5-5; D gene: -; clone size: many; CDR3 protein: CASRGNPQGGETQYF; CDR3 DNA: TGTGCCAGCAGGGGGAATCCTCAGGGTGGAGAGACCCAGTACTTC
J gene: TRBJ2-7; V gene: TRBV10-3; D gene: TRBD2; clone size: -; CDR3 protein: CAISPRVASGTYEQYF; CDR3 DNA: TGTGCCATCAGTCCCCGTGTGGCTAGCGGGACCTACGAGCAGTACTTC
J gene: TRBJ2-1; V gene: TRBV7-2; D gene: -; clone size: many; CDR3 protein: CASSRTGLMNEQFF; CDR3 DNA: TGTGCCAGCAGCCGGACTGGCCTCATGAATGAGCAGTTCTTC
J gene: TRBJ2-1; V gene: TRBV18; D gene: -; clone size: many; CDR3 protein: CASSIGQGNEQFF; CDR3 DNA: TGTGCCAGCTCAATCGGGCAGGGCAATGAGCAGTTCTTC
J gene: TRBJ2-1; V gene: TRBV11-1; D gene: -; clone size: -; CDR3 protein: CASSLNGQVYNEQFF; CDR3 DNA: TGTGCCAGCAGCCTAAACGGACAAGTGTACAATGAGCAGTTCTTC
J gene: TRBJ2-1; V gene: TRBV29-1; D gene: -; clone size: -; CDR3 protein: CSVEDRDGFNEQFF; CDR3 DNA: TGCAGCGTTGAAGATCGGGACGGATTCAATGAGCAGTTCTTC
J gene: TRBJ2-3; V gene: TRBV28; D gene: TRBD2; clone size: many; CDR3 protein: CASSLFPQVREALTDTQYF; CDR3 DNA: TGTGCCAGCAGTTTATTCCCTCAGGTGCGGGAGGCTCTCACAGATACGCAGTATTTT
J gene: TRBJ2-7; V gene: TRBV18; D gene: -; clone size: many; CDR3 protein: CASSPPSGAYEQYF; CDR3 DNA: TGTGCCAGCTCACCACCGTCGGGAGCGTACGAGCAGTACTTC
J gene: TRBJ1-5; V gene: TRBV6-2/TRBV6-3; D gene: TRBD1; clone size: many; CDR3 protein: CASSNFGQGASLQPQHF; CDR3 DNA: TGTGCCAGCAGTAACTTCGGACAGGGGGCCTCTCTTCAGCCCCAGCATTTT